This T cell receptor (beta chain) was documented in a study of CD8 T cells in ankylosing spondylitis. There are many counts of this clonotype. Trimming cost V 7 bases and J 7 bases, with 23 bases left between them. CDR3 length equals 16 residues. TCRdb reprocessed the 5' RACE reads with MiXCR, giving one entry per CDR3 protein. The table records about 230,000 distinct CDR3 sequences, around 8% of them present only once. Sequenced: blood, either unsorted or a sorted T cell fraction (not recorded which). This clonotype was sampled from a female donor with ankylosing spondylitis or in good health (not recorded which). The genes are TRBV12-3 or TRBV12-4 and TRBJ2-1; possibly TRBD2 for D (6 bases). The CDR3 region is CASTIQVTSTSNEQFF. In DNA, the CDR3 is TGTGCCAGCACCATTCAAGTGACTAGTACATCAAATGAGCAGTTCTTC.